The clone carrying this TCR beta chain was seen ten or more times. This record belongs to a study of Graves' ophthalmopathy and Graves' hyperthyroidism. The CDR3 length is 13 residues. The germline CDR1 and CDR2 sequences are KGHDR and SFDVKD. Trimming took off 5 bases at V and 5 bases at J, with 8 bases between the two ends. Transcripts of RNA were the source for amplifying TCR beta CDR3 regions. In the first round, RT-PCR was carried out with HTBI primers, and a multiplex PCR formed the second round. TCRdb used MiXCR to reprocess the multiplex PCR reads, holding one entry per CDR3 protein. Here the sample spans about 640,000 distinct CDR3 sequences, over 40% being singletons.

The sequenced sample consisted of peripheral blood. The receptor was isolated from an adult man with Graves' ophthalmopathy. This sequence joins TRBV24-1 and TRBJ1-4; D is uncertain. This chain's CDR3 is CATSGGNNEKLFF. In DNA form, the CDR3 reads TGTGCCACCAGTGGAGGGAACAATGAAAAACTGTTTTTT.